This T cell receptor beta chain is drawn from a study of spatial heterogeneity in lung cancer. Study findings and constraints: It was estimated that coverage of tumor T cells reached roughly 7% for alpha chains and around 14% for beta chains. Mutation tallies in tumors tracked expanded intratumoral alpha and beta TCR counts.

The CDR3 sequence is 16 residues long. The V gene lost 4 bases and the J gene lost 0 bases, with 16 bases spanning the gap. Of note for this clonotype: Its antigen is as yet unknown.

MiXCR was run by TCRdb on the 5' RACE reads, yielding one entry per CDR3 protein. The table lists tens of thousands of distinct CDR3 sequences, roughly 6.7% of them singletons. This sample's time point: sample taken at primary tumor resection. Sequencing was performed on whole RNA extracted from tumor and nontumor lung tissue, or from frozen PBMC, and the material was left unsorted. This receptor was obtained from a male donor with early-stage non-small cell lung cancer. The V gene is TRBV12-3 or TRBV12-4, the J gene TRBJ2-7; tentatively, D is TRBD1 (6 bases). Specimen: lung tumor tissue, collected at surgery. DNA for the CDR3: TGTGCCAGCAGTTCCCAACAGGGTTTGAGCTCCTACGAGCAGTACTTC. Protein: CASSSQQGLSSYEQYF.